This T cell receptor (beta chain) was documented in a study of blood T cell repertoires in COVID-19. Study details: Some COVID-19 samples were acute and others convalescent; all came from the United States, Italy and Spain. T cells, B-cell-depleted T cells, or PBMCs provided the cDNA or gDNA that served as material.

Original methodology: From reference gene primer amplification, estimates of nucleated cell counts were derived. Profiled with immunoSEQ multiplex PCR; TCRdb holds only in-frame clones, not every one. For V, J and clone size, that table is used; D and trimming come from the DNA. This repertoire shows tens of thousands of clones, roughly 89% found once; its top ten account for approximately 48%. The CDR3 consists of 14 residues. V lost 3 bases and J lost 2; bases outside the gene matches: 3. In germline, CDR1 is LNHDA, CDR2 SQIVND (reference sequence). Sequenced sample: peripheral blood. The receptor was isolated from a human donor with acute or convalescent COVID-19. The donor label of this sample is uncertain. The V gene is TRBV19, the J gene TRBJ2-7; 8 bases are a match to TRBD2. CDR3 protein: CASSMAREAYEQYF. The CDR3 nucleotides read TGTGCCAGTAGTATGGCGCGGGAGGCCTACGAGCAGTACTTC.